The T cell receptor (beta chain) described here comes from a study of control samples from healthy donors and cancer patients. With 4 bases clipped from V and 5 bases from J, the junction kept 7 bases outside the gene matches. The germline V gene has CDR1 SGHRS and CDR2 YFSETQ. The CDR3 extends over 15 amino acids. Here immunoSEQ multiplex PCR was the method, and the copy in TCRdb shows in-frame clones only, minus some. The sample contains 69,000 or so clones, less than 95% of which appear only once. The sequence derives from a woman between 25 and 40 years old in good health. The sample taken for sequencing was blood. The V gene is TRBV5-1, the J gene TRBJ1-3; 9 bases map to TRBD1. CDR3 region: CASSTWTGARNTIYF. The CDR3 nucleotides are TGCGCCAGCAGCACTTGGACAGGGGCTAGAAACACCATATATTTT. Together with reference TRBV5-1 and TRBJ1-3, the CDR3 gives the full variable domain: KAGVTQTPRYLIKTRGQQVTLSCSPISGHRSVSWYQQTPGQGLQFLFEYFSETQRNKGNFPGRFSGRQFSNSRSEMNVSTLELGDSALYLCASSTWTGARNTIYFGEGSWLTVV.